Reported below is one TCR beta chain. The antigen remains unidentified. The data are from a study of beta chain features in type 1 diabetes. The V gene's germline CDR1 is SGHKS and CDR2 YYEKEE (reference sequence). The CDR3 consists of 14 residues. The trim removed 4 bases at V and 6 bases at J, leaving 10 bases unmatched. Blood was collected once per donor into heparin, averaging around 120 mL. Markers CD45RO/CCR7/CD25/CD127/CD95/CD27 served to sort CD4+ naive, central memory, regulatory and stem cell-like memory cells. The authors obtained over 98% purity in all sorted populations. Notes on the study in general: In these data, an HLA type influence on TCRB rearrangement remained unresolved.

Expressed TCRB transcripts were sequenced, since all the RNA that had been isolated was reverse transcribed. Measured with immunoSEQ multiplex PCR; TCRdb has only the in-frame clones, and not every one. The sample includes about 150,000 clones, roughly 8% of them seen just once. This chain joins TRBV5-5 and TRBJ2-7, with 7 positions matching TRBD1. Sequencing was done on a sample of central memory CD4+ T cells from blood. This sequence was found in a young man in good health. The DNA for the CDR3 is TGTGCCAGCAGCCGCACGACAGGGTACGGCGAGCAGTACTTC. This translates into CASSRTTGYGEQYF.